A selection of T cell receptor beta chains follows, all from one sample in a study of cytomegalovirus exposure and HLA in healthy donors. Sequencing was performed with immunoSEQ multiplex PCR; in TCRdb, only in-frame clones are kept and a portion is missing. The table records approximately 110,000 clones, roughly 76% of them present only once. Sequencing used PBMCs. The receptors shown here come from a woman aged 60 to 75 in good health and CMV-seropositive. CDR3s include the opening cysteine and the closing phenylalanine or tryptophan. Each record gives: clone size, V gene, D gene, J gene, CDR3 DNA, CDR3 protein. The D gene is left open where the match is weak. Where a row states a size, it is once, few, many or the class of an expanded clone; other rows omit it.

abundance: few; v_gene: TRBV4-3; d_gene: TRBD1; j_gene: TRBJ1-1; CDR3nt: TGCGCCAGCAGCCAAGGAGGGACAGTGAACACTGAAGCTTTCTTT; CDR3aa: CASSQGGTVNTEAFF
abundance: -; v_gene: TRBV7-9; d_gene: TRBD1; j_gene: TRBJ2-2; CDR3nt: TGTGCCAGCAGCCCTAGGGGCTTGGGACAGGGGCACACCGGGGAGCTGTTTTTT; CDR3aa: CASSPRGLGQGHTGELFF
abundance: -; v_gene: TRBV7-2; d_gene: -; j_gene: TRBJ1-4; CDR3nt: TGTGCCAGCAGCCTCCGTCCTTTGGCAGTTCGTACAACTAATGAAAAACTGTTTTTT; CDR3aa: CASSLRPLAVRTTNEKLFF
abundance: once; v_gene: TRBV7-2; d_gene: -; j_gene: TRBJ2-4; CDR3nt: TGTGCCAGCAGCTCCTGGGGGGCAGGGAGGGAAAACATTCAGTACTTC; CDR3aa: CASSSWGAGRENIQYF
abundance: -; v_gene: TRBV5-1; d_gene: TRBD1; j_gene: TRBJ2-1; CDR3nt: TGCGCCAGCAGCTTGGCACGGACAGGCTACAATGAGCAGTTCTTC; CDR3aa: CASSLARTGYNEQFF
abundance: few; v_gene: TRBV9; d_gene: -; j_gene: TRBJ2-3; CDR3nt: TGTGCCAGCAGCGTAGCCTCTCCTGATACGCAGTATTTT; CDR3aa: CASSVASPDTQYF
abundance: -; v_gene: TRBV27; d_gene: -; j_gene: TRBJ2-7; CDR3nt: TGTGCCAGCAGACCGCTGGCAGCGCCATTTGGCGAGCAGTACTTC; CDR3aa: CASRPLAAPFGEQYF
abundance: -; v_gene: TRBV5-6; d_gene: TRBD1; j_gene: TRBJ2-7; CDR3nt: TGTGCCAGCAGCCCGACAGGGTTTTCCTACGAGCAGTACTTC; CDR3aa: CASSPTGFSYEQYF
abundance: -; v_gene: TRBV10-2; d_gene: -; j_gene: TRBJ1-2; CDR3nt: TGCGCCAGCAGTCCTTCGCGAACCCTTAACTATGGCTACACCTTC; CDR3aa: CASSPSRTLNYGYTF
abundance: once; v_gene: TRBV11-1; d_gene: TRBD1; j_gene: TRBJ1-2; CDR3nt: TGTGCCAGCAGCTTATCCGGAGGGACAGGAGCCTATGGCTACACCTTC; CDR3aa: CASSLSGGTGAYGYTF
abundance: few; v_gene: TRBV6-5; d_gene: -; j_gene: TRBJ1-1; CDR3nt: TGTGCCAGCAGTGTGTCAGGGAAGGGAACTGAAGCTTTCTTT; CDR3aa: CASSVSGKGTEAFF
abundance: -; v_gene: TRBV7-8; d_gene: TRBD2; j_gene: TRBJ2-3; CDR3nt: TGTGCCAGCACCCAGAGCGGGAGTGGAACGCAGTATTTT; CDR3aa: CASTQSGSGTQYF
abundance: -; v_gene: TRBV6-4; d_gene: TRBD2; j_gene: TRBJ2-3; CDR3nt: TGTGCCAGCAGCTCGGGACTAGTCACAGATACGCAGTATTTT; CDR3aa: CASSSGLVTDTQYF
abundance: -; v_gene: TRBV29-1; d_gene: TRBD1; j_gene: TRBJ2-2; CDR3nt: TGCAGCGGGAGAGGACAGGGGACCGGGGAGCTGTTTTTT; CDR3aa: CSGRGQGTGELFF
abundance: -; v_gene: TRBV7-8; d_gene: TRBD2; j_gene: TRBJ2-1; CDR3nt: TGTGCCAGCAACCTACTAGCGGGGTCCTACAATGAGCAGTTCTTC; CDR3aa: CASNLLAGSYNEQFF
abundance: -; v_gene: TRBV7-2; d_gene: TRBD2; j_gene: TRBJ2-3; CDR3nt: TGTGCCAGCAGCCTAAGCGGGGGACGCCCAGATACGCAGTATTTT; CDR3aa: CASSLSGGRPDTQYF